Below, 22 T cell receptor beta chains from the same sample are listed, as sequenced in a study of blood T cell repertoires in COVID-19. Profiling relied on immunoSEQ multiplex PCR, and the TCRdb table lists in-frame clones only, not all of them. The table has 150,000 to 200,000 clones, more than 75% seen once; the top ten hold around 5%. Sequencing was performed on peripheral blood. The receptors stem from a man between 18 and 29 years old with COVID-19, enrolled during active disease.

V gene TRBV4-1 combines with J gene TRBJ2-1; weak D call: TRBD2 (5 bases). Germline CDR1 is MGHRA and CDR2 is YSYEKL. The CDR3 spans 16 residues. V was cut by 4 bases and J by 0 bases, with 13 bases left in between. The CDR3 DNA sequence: TGCGCCAGCAGCCGGGGTAGCGAGAGCTCCTACAATGAGCAGTTCTTC. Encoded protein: CASSRGSESSYNEQFF.

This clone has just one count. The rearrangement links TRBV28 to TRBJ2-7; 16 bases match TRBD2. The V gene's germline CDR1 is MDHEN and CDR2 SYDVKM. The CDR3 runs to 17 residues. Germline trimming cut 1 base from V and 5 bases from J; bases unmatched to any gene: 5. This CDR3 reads CASSLFGTSGRAHEQYF. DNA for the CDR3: TGTGCCAGCAGTTTATTCGGGACTAGCGGGAGGGCCCACGAGCAGTACTTC.

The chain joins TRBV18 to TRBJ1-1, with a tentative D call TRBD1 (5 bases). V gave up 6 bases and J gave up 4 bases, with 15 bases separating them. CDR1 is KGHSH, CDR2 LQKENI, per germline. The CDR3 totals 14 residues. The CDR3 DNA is TGTGCCAGCTCCAGGGAAGGAGGGCCCACTGAAGCTTTCTTT. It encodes CASSREGGPTEAFF. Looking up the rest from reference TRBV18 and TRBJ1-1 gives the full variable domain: NAGVMQNPRHLVRRRGQEARLRCSPMKGHSHVYWYRQLPEEGLKFMVYLQKENIIDESGMPKERFSAEFPKEGPSILRIQQVVRGDSAAYFCASSREGGPTEAFFGQGTRLTVV.

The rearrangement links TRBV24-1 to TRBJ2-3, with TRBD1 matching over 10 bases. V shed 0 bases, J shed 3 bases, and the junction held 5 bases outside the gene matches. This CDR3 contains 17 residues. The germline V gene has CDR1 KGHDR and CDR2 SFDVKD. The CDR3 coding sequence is TGTGCCACCAGTGATTTGGAGGACAGGGGGTGGACAGATACGCAGTATTTT. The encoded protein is CATSDLEDRGWTDTQYF.

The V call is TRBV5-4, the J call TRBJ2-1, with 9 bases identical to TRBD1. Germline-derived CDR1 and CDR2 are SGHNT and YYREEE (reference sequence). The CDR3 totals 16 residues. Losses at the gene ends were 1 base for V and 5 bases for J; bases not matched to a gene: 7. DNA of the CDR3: TGTGCCAGCAGCTTGTGGGACAGGGATGGGGACAATGAGCAGTTCTTC. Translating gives CASSLWDRDGDNEQFF.

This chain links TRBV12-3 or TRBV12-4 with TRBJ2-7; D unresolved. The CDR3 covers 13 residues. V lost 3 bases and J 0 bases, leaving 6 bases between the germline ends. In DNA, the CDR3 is TGTGCCAGCAGTTTCACTGACTCCTACGAGCAGTACTTC. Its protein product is CASSFTDSYEQYF.

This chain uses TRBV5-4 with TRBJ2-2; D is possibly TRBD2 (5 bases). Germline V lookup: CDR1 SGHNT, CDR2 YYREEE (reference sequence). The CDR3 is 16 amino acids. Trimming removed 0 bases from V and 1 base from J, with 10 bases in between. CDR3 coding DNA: TGTGCCAGCAGCTTGGATCCCGGAGGGAACACCGGGGAGCTGTTTTTT. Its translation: CASSLDPGGNTGELFF.

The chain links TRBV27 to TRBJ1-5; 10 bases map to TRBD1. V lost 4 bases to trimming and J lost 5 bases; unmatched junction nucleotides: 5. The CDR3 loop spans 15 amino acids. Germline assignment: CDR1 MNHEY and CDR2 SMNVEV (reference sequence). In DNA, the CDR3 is TGTGCCAGCAGTTCCAGACAGGGGGCAGATCAGCCCCAGCATTTT. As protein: CASSSRQGADQPQHF.

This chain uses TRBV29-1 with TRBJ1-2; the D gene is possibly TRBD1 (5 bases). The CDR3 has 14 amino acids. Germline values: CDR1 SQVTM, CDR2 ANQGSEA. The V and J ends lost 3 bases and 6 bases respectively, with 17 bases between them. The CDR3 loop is CSVEEGSIPDGYTF. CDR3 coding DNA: TGCAGCGTTGAGGAGGGGTCCATTCCCGATGGCTACACCTTC.

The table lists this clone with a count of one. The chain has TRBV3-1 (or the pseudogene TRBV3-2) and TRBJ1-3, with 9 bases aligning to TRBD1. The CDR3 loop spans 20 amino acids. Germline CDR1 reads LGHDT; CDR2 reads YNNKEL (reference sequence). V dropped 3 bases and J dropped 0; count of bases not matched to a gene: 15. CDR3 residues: CASSHPTGTGPLFSGNTIYF. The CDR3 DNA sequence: TGTGCCAGCAGCCATCCAACCGGGACAGGGCCCCTCTTCTCTGGAAACACCATATATTTT.

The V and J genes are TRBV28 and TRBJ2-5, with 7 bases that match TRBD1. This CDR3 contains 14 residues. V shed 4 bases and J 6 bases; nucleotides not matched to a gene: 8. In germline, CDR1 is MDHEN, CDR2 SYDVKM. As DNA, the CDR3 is TGTGCCAGCAGTTCACAGGGGTCTTCAAAGACCCAGTACTTC. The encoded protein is CASSSQGSSKTQYF.

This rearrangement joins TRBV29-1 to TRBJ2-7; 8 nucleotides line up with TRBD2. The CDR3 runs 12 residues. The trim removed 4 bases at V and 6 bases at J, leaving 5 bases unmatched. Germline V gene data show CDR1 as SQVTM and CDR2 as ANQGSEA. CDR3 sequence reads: CSVGAGGSEQYF. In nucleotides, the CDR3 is TGCAGCGTTGGCGCGGGAGGATCCGAGCAGTACTTC.

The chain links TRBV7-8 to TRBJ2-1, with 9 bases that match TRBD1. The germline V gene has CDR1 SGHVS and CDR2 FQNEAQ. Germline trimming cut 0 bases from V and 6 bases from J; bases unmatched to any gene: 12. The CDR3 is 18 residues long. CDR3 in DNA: TGTGCCAGCAGCTTAGCGGTATACAGGGGGCGGTCTACCAATGAGCAGTTCTTC. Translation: CASSLAVYRGRSTNEQFF.

CDR3 in DNA: TGCGCCAGCAGCTTGTCCGGGACAGGGGGCAACACTGAAGCTTTCTTT. Its translation is CASSLSGTGGNTEAFF. The chain uses TRBV5-1 and TRBJ1-1, with 12 bases identical to TRBD1. CDR3 length: 16 amino acids. V trimming: 1 base; J trimming: 2 bases; junction bases outside the gene matches: 3. Germline V lookup: CDR1 SGHRS, CDR2 YFSETQ.

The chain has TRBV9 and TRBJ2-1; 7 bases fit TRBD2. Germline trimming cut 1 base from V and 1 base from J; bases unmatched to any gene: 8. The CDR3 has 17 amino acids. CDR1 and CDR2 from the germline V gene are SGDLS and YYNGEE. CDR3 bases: TGTGCCAGCAGCGTACCCTCGGGAGGAGGGTCCTACAATGAGCAGTTCTTC. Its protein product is CASSVPSGGGSYNEQFF.

The CDR3 DNA sequence: TGTGCCAGCTCACCGGGGCAAGATAATCAGCCCCAGCATTTT. This sequence encodes CASSPGQDNQPQHF. The genes are TRBV18 and TRBJ1-5; a weak D match, TRBD1 (5 bases). The CDR3 has 14 amino acids. Germline V gene sequence: CDR1 KGHSH, CDR2 LQKENI. V lost 3 bases and J 4 bases, leaving 10 bases between the germline ends. Full variable domain (remainder filled in from reference TRBV18 and TRBJ1-5): NAGVMQNPRHLVRRRGQEARLRCSPMKGHSHVYWYRQLPEEGLKFMVYLQKENIIDESGMPKERFSAEFPKEGPSILRIQQVVRGDSAAYFCASSPGQDNQPQHFGDGTRLSIL.

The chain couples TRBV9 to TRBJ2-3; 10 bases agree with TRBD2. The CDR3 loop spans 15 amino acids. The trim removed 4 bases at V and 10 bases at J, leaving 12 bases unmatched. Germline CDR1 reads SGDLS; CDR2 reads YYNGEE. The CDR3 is CASSPGGLAGAAQYF. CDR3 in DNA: TGTGCCAGCAGCCCCGGTGGGCTAGCGGGAGCTGCGCAGTATTTT.

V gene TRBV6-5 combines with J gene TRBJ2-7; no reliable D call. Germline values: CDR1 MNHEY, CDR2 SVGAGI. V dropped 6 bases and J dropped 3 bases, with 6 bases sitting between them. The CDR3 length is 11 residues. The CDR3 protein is CASRSNYEQYF. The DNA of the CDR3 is TGTGCCAGCAGGTCAAACTACGAGCAGTACTTC.

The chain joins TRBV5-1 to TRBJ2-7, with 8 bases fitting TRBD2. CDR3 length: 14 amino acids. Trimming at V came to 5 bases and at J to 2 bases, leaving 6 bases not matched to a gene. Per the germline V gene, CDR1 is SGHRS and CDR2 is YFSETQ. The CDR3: CASSYFSGTYEQYF. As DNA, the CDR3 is TGCGCCAGCAGTTATTTTAGCGGGACCTACGAGCAGTACTTC.

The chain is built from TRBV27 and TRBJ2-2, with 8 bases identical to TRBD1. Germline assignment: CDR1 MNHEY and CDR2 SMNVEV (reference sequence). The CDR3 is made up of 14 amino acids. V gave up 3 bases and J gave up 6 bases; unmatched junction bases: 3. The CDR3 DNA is TGTGCCAGCAGTTTTTCCAGGGGGCCCGGGGAGCTGTTTTTT. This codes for CASSFSRGPGELFF.

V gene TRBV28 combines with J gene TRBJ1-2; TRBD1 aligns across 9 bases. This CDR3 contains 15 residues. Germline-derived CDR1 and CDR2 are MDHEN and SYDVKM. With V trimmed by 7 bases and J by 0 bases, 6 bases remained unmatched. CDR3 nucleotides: TGTGCCAGCACCGGGGACAGGGTTTCTAACTATGGCTACACCTTC. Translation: CASTGDRVSNYGYTF.

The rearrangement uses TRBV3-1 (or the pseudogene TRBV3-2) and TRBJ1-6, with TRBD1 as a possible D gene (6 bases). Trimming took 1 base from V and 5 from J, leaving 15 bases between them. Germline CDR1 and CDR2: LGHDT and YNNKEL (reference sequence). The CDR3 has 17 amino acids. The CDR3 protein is CASSQVARGADNSPLHF. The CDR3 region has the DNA TGTGCCAGCAGCCAAGTTGCACGGGGGGCCGATAATTCACCCCTCCACTTT.